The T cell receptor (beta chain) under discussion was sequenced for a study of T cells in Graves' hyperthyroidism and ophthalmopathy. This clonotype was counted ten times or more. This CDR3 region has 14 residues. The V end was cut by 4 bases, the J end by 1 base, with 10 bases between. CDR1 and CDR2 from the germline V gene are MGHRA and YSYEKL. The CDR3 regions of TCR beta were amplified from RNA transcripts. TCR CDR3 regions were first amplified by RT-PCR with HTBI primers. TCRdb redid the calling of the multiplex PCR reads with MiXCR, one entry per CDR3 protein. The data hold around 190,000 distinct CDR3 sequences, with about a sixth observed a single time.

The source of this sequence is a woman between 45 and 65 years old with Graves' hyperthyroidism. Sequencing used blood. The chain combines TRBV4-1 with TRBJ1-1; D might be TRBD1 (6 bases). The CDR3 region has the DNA TGCGCCAGCAGCCCGGGACATCAGAACACTGAAGCTTTCTTT. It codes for CASSPGHQNTEAFF.